Below, one T cell receptor beta chain is given with its context. What it recognizes is unknown. This specimen comes from a study of blood T cells in healthy people across ages. The study, taken as a whole, reports: Unsorted PBMCs ruled out conclusive naive versus antigen-experienced comparison.

For the second PCR, which ran for about 6 to 11 cycles, a sample-barcoded 5' primer and a J-beta primer mix were used. TCRdb re-derived calls from the 5' RACE reads in MiXCR, one entry per CDR3 protein. Among some 710,000 distinct CDR3 sequences listed, 20% to 25% were seen once. Individuals who donated were healthy Caucasians from Russia aged about 6 to 95. The V end lost 6 bases, the J end lost 0 bases, and 13 bases lay between the germline ends. CDR3 size: 15 residues. The sequence was obtained from a man aged 70-80 years in good health. The sample comprised blood. J is TRBJ2-3 and V is TRBV12-3 or TRBV12-4; D gene ambiguous. CDR3: CASSIVATSTDTQYF. CDR3 nucleotide sequence: TGTGCCAGCAGCATCGTAGCAACTAGCACAGATACGCAGTATTTT.